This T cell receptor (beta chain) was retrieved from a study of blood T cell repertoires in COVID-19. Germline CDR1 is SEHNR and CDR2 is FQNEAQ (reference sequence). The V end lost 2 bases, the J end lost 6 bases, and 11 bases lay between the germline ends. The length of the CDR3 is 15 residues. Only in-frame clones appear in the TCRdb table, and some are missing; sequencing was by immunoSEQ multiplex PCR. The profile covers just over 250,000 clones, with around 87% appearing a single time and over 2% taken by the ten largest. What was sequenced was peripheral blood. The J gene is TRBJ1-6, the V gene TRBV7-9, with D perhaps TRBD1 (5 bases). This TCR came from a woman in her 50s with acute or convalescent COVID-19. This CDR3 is CASSLQGLSNSPLHF. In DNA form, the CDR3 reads TGTGCCAGCAGCTTACAGGGTTTGAGTAATTCACCCCTCCACTTT. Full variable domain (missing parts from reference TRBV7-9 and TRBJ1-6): DTGVSQNPRHKITKRGQNVTFRCDPISEHNRLYWYRQTLGQGPEFLTYFQNEAQLEKSRLLSDRFSAERPKGSFSTLEIQRTEQGDSAMYLCASSLQGLSNSPLHFGNGTRLTVT.